This TCR beta chain originates from a study of Ad26.COV2.S vaccination and SARS-CoV-2 variants. Findings and limits, study-wide: Breadth and depth estimates from TCRs may understate total T cell responses. Individuals receiving vaccine had higher spike-specific TCR breadth than placebo recipients did. Measurement of non-spike TCR breadth gave similar results in vaccine and placebo recipients.

The germline gives CDR1 KGHSH, CDR2 LQKENI. V was trimmed by 4 bases and J by 4 bases, leaving 14 bases between them. The CDR3 is made up of 14 amino acids. Measured with immunoSEQ multiplex PCR; TCRdb has only the in-frame clones, and not every one. The sample gives 300,000 to 450,000 clones, roughly 94% of which show up once; around 4% is in the top ten. About this clone itself: Its cognate antigen is unknown.

The source of this sequence is a human donor who had recovered from COVID-19. V is TRBV18 and J is TRBJ2-7; D call uncertain. The specimen comprised peripheral blood, sampled after recovery from COVID-19. This CDR3 is CASSQTSLAYEQYF. Here the CDR3 DNA reads TGTGCCAGCTCACAAACCTCATTAGCATACGAGCAGTACTTC. Full variable domain (missing parts from reference TRBV18 and TRBJ2-7): NAGVMQNPRHLVRRRGQEARLRCSPMKGHSHVYWYRQLPEEGLKFMVYLQKENIIDESGMPKERFSAEFPKEGPSILRIQQVVRGDSAAYFCASSQTSLAYEQYFGPGTRLTVT.